The TCR beta chain described here comes from a study of T cell repertoires in aging, cancer and after chemotherapy. Background on the study: Patients with glioblastoma brain tumors were sampled before and after temozolomide-based therapy. The full dataset contained millions of TCR reads. Study conclusions and caveats: Rebound thymic output was suggested by rising median generation probability during chemotherapy in each cancer cohort. Compared with age-matched healthy donors, untreated hematological or solid cancer patients showed higher blood TCR clonality.

Rearranged V-D-J TRB sequences were amplified with a mixed TRB-A/B primer pool. TCRdb reprocessed the multiplex PCR reads via MiXCR and lists one record per CDR3 protein. This table holds 1,100 or so distinct CDR3 sequences, approximately 30% found once. Germline V lookup: CDR1 SGHKS, CDR2 YYEKEE (reference sequence). The CDR3 length is 16 residues. With regard to this clonotype: Its antigen is undetermined. Possible read error: a much larger clone is one base away.

Peripheral blood genomic DNA, not sorted cells or RNA, was the template. The origin of this receptor is a human donor with a solid tumor. The sequenced sample was blood. The V gene is TRBV5-5, the J gene TRBJ2-5, with 7 bases aligning to TRBD2. The CDR3 spells CASSPGLSGPQETQYF. In DNA form, the CDR3 reads TGCGCCAGCAGCCCGGGACTATCGGGCCCTCAAGAGACCCAGTACTTC.